This T cell receptor (beta chain) was captured by sequencing in a study of radiotherapy plus CTLA-4 blockade in lung cancer. Study background: Overall, less than 20% of patients showed an objective response, while 25% to 35% attained disease control.

As for this clone: Antigen: not known.

CTLA-4 blockade using ipilimumab, together with focal radiation, was received by patients with chemo-refractory metastatic non-small-cell lung cancer. Germline V gene sequence: CDR1 SGHVS, CDR2 FNYEAQ. V shed 3 bases, J shed 6 bases, and the junction held 9 bases outside the gene matches. The length of the CDR3 is 15 residues. Profiled with immunoSEQ multiplex PCR; TCRdb holds only in-frame clones, not every one. The sample includes 40,000 to 50,000 clones, around four fifths seen only once; the top ten take roughly 3.4%. The study's findings and limits: TCR clones from tumors expanded in blood after radiotherapy plus ipilimumab. How blood T cell clones changed early, along with interferon-beta, reportedly forecast response best.

This chain connects TRBV7-6 to TRBJ2-3; TRBD2 matches 7 bases. The sequences come from peripheral blood, collected from a patient treated with radiotherapy plus ipilimumab. This receptor was obtained from a human donor with non-small cell lung cancer who had stable disease on radiotherapy plus ipilimumab. CDR3 residues: CASSFSREARDTQYF. As DNA, the CDR3 is TGTGCCAGCAGCTTTTCCCGGGAGGCCCGCGATACGCAGTATTTT.